The 28 T cell receptor beta chains given below trace back to one sample, sequenced in a study of STAT5B mutations in CD4+ large granular lymphocyte leukemia. Using immunoSEQ multiplex PCR, the repertoire was profiled, and TCRdb retains in-frame clones only, with some absent. This table holds 45,000 to 50,000 clones, about 80% found once. Sequences were obtained from CD4+ T cells from blood buffy coats. The receptor source for this set is a human donor in good health.

This clone showed up just a few times. J is TRBJ1-2 and V is TRBV5-1, with D perhaps TRBD1 (6 bases). Germline V gene data show CDR1 as SGHRS and CDR2 as YFSETQ. The CDR3 is made up of 14 amino acids. V gave up 0 bases and J gave up 6 bases, with 12 bases separating them. The CDR3, as DNA: TGCGCCAGCAGCTTGGGGGCAGGGGAAGATGGCTACACCTTC. Protein product: CASSLGAGEDGYTF.

This clone was seen a handful of times. This chain links TRBV6-5 with TRBJ2-7, with unresolved D. There are 16 residues in the CDR3. From germline, CDR1 is MNHEY and CDR2 SVGAGI. V was pared by 0 bases and J by 0 bases, with 12 bases between. The chain's CDR3 is CASSYSMVSTSYEQYF. The CDR3 nucleotides read TGTGCCAGCAGTTACTCGATGGTTAGCACCTCCTACGAGCAGTACTTC.

This sequence joins TRBV30 and TRBJ1-2; D remains ambiguous. The CDR3 loop spans 14 amino acids. The V and J ends lost 3 bases and 5 bases respectively, with 16 bases between them. CDR1 is GTSNPN and CDR2 is SVGIG in the germline V gene (reference sequence). The CDR3 sequence is CAWSIQTVGYGYTF. CDR3 bases: TGTGCCTGGAGCATTCAAACAGTAGGTTATGGCTACACCTTC. Variable domain in full (rest from reference TRBV30 and TRBJ1-2): SQTIHQWPATLVQPVGSPLSLECTVEGTSNPNLYWYRQAAGRGLQLLFYSVGIGQISSEVPQNLSASRPQDRQFILSSKKLLLSDSGFYLCAWSIQTVGYGYTFGSGTRLTVV.

V and J are TRBV23-1 and TRBJ2-7; no definite D call. TRBV23-1 is sorted into the ORF group, with uncertain function. V lost 0 bases and J 3 bases, leaving 9 bases between the germline ends. The CDR3 loop spans 14 amino acids. DNA of the CDR3: TGCGCCAGCAGTCAATCGGGTAGTAGCTACGAGCAGTACTTC. Translating it yields CASSQSGSSYEQYF.

In its sample, this clone was seen a few times. J is TRBJ1-2 and V is TRBV6-6; 10 positions agree with TRBD1. This CDR3 comprises 15 residues. J gave up 6 bases and V 7 bases, and 11 bases lay outside the gene matches. Germline lookup yields CDR1 MNHNY and CDR2 SVGAGI (reference sequence). The CDR3 protein is CASTIRGQGWDGYTF. The CDR3 bases are TGTGCCAGCACCATTCGGGGACAGGGGTGGGATGGCTACACCTTC.

This clone showed up just once. The chain has TRBV29-1 and TRBJ2-1; a weak D match, TRBD2 (7 bases). The length of the CDR3 is 15 residues. Trimming left V 5 bases short and J 0 bases short, with 14 bases between. CDR1 is SQVTM and CDR2 is ANQGSEA in the germline V gene. CDR3 nucleotides: TGCAGCGTTCCTAACGCGGGGGCCTCCTACAATGAGCAGTTCTTC. Translated: CSVPNAGASYNEQFF.

The chain has TRBV7-9 and TRBJ1-1; D unresolved. CDR3 length equals 14 residues. Germline loops: CDR1 SEHNR, CDR2 FQNEAQ (reference sequence). Trimming shortened V by 0 bases and J by 4 bases, and 9 bases separated the two germline ends. In nucleotides, the CDR3 is TGTGCCAGCAGCTTAGCAGGGTATGGCACTGAAGCTTTCTTT. It yields the protein CASSLAGYGTEAFF.

This clone was observed a single time. This rearrangement joins TRBV28 to TRBJ1-1; 8 bases agree with TRBD1. The CDR3 runs to 14 residues. Germline assignment: CDR1 MDHEN and CDR2 SYDVKM. The J segment lost 5 bases and the V segment lost 2 bases, leaving 4 bases of the junction unmatched. The CDR3 DNA sequence: TGTGCCAGCAGTTTAGGACAGGGAGGGACTGAAGCTTTCTTT. This codes for CASSLGQGGTEAFF.

The chain combines TRBV7-2 with TRBJ1-2, with a weak D call TRBD1 (6 bases). The CDR3 loop spans 15 amino acids. Germline CDR1 SGHTA, CDR2 FQGNSA. Trimming removed 8 bases at V and 4 bases at J, with 20 bases between. The CDR3 protein is CASARGRGRVYGYTF. Here the CDR3 DNA reads TGTGCCAGCGCCCGGGGGCGGGGGCGAGTCTATGGCTACACCTTC.

The gene calls are TRBV19 and TRBJ1-4; no clear D. The CDR3 has 11 amino acids. Per the germline V gene, CDR1 is LNHDA and CDR2 is SQIVND (reference sequence). Trimming left V 2 bases short and J 7 bases short, with 2 bases between. The CDR3 nucleotides are TGTGCCAGTAGTATATCTGAAAAACTGTTTTTT. Encoded protein: CASSISEKLFF.

The chain uses TRBV7-9 and TRBJ1-2, with D hard to call. Trimming took off 8 bases at V and 0 bases at J, with 13 bases between the two ends. Germline V lookup: CDR1 SEHNR, CDR2 FQNEAQ (reference sequence). This CDR3 spans 14 amino acids. The CDR3 sequence: CASSFLGANYGYTF. The CDR3 region has the DNA TGTGCCAGCTCCTTCCTGGGAGCTAACTATGGCTACACCTTC.

The rearrangement links TRBV18 to TRBJ1-1; D is possibly TRBD1 (5 bases). Germline V gives CDR1 KGHSH, CDR2 LQKENI. Trimming pared 3 bases from V and 2 bases from J, leaving 10 bases between. The CDR3 consists of 14 residues. The CDR3 reads CASSPGTDNTEAFF. CDR3 bases: TGTGCCAGCTCACCGGGGACCGATAACACTGAAGCTTTCTTT.

The chain joins TRBV10-1 to TRBJ2-7; D perhaps matches TRBD1 (5 bases). In germline, CDR1 is WNHNN, CDR2 SYGVQD (reference sequence). This CDR3 has 13 amino acids. V was trimmed by 7 bases and J by 7 bases, leaving 17 bases between them. For the CDR3, the DNA is TGCGCCAGCAACGAGCAAAGGGGTGGGGAGCAGTACTTC. It yields the protein CASNEQRGGEQYF.

This clone was seen only a few times. V usage is TRBV30 and J usage is TRBJ1-5, with D possibly being TRBD1 (6 bases). CDR3 length: 12 residues. The V gene's germline CDR1 is GTSNPN and CDR2 SVGIG (reference sequence). Trimming took 3 bases from V and 7 from J, leaving 10 bases between them. The CDR3 region is CAWSLQGQPQHF. For the CDR3, the DNA is TGTGCCTGGAGCCTCCAGGGGCAGCCCCAGCATTTT.

V is TRBV18 and J is TRBJ1-1; D is ambiguous. The germline CDR1 and CDR2 sequences are KGHSH and LQKENI. The CDR3 contains 14 residues. V dropped 2 bases and J dropped 4 bases, with 11 bases sitting between them. CDR3 nucleotide sequence: TGTGCCAGCTCACCAGGCAGAGGAGGCACTGAAGCTTTCTTT. This encodes CASSPGRGGTEAFF.

The rearrangement uses TRBV2 and TRBJ1-2; the D gene is possibly TRBD1 (6 bases). The ends were cut back, 2 bases at V and 8 bases at J, with 15 bases in the middle. Germline lookup yields CDR1 SNHLY and CDR2 FYNNEI. The CDR3 is made up of 14 amino acids. For the CDR3, the DNA is TGTGCCAGCAGTGAATTAAGGGGGTCAGAGGGCTACACCTTC. The encoded protein is CASSELRGSEGYTF.

This clone came up once. The chain joins TRBV9 to TRBJ2-3, with D possibly TRBD2 on 7 matching bases. V was cut by 0 bases and J by 3 bases, with 11 bases left in between. There are 15 residues in the CDR3. Germline V CDR1 and CDR2: SGDLS, YYNGEE. The CDR3 region is CASSVEGGATDTQYF. The DNA for the CDR3 is TGTGCCAGCAGCGTAGAAGGGGGGGCTACAGATACGCAGTATTTT.

This clone showed up just once. CDR3 region: CASRSTIQGGNYGYTF. The CDR3 DNA reads as TGTGCCAGCAGGTCAACTATACAGGGCGGGAACTATGGCTACACCTTC. The chain uses TRBV11-2 and TRBJ1-2, with a tentative D call TRBD1 (6 bases). With 6 bases removed from V and 2 bases from J, the gap between germline ends came to 19 bases. CDR1 SGHAT and CDR2 FQNNGV come from the germline V gene. There are 16 residues in the CDR3.

The table lists this clone with a count of one. The chain has TRBV5-1 and TRBJ2-1, with D tentatively TRBD2 (6 bases). V was shortened by 2 bases and J by 4 bases, with 22 bases between the two germline ends. In germline, CDR1 is SGHRS, CDR2 YFSETQ. This CDR3 region has 18 residues. The CDR3 coding sequence is TGCGCCAGCAGCTTAAAGGACTATGGGGTATCCAATTACAATGAGCAGTTCTTC. Its protein product is CASSLKDYGVSNYNEQFF.

This rearrangement joins TRBV10-1 to TRBJ1-2; D is ambiguous. The V end lost 3 bases, the J end lost 6 bases, and 11 bases lay between the germline ends. CDR3 size: 13 residues. Germline V gives CDR1 WNHNN, CDR2 SYGVQD (reference sequence). CDR3 residues: CASSERQDDGYTF. In nucleotides, the CDR3 is TGCGCCAGCAGTGAACGGCAGGACGATGGCTACACCTTC.

Only one count was recorded for this clone. V and J are TRBV10-1 and TRBJ2-2; TRBD1 agrees at 9 bases. Unmatched junction bases numbered 6, after V lost 2 bases and J lost 5 bases. Germline V gives CDR1 WNHNN, CDR2 SYGVQD (reference sequence). The CDR3 loop spans 16 amino acids. CDR3 amino acids: CASSEKGQGFTGELFF. CDR3 DNA sequence: TGCGCCAGCAGTGAGAAGGGACAGGGTTTTACCGGGGAGCTGTTTTTT.

This clone was seen once. The chain links TRBV9 to TRBJ2-7; D is perhaps TRBD2 (6 bases). The germline gives CDR1 SGDLS, CDR2 YYNGEE. The CDR3 consists of 13 residues. The V end lost 0 bases, the J end lost 6 bases, and 10 bases lay between the germline ends. The CDR3 DNA reads as TGTGCCAGCAGCGTAGTGGGACTCTCCGAGCAGTACTTC. Translated: CASSVVGLSEQYF.

The rearrangement joins TRBV5-6 to TRBJ2-2; TRBD1 agrees at 10 bases. The CDR3 extends over 15 amino acids. The V gene's germline CDR1 is SGHDT and CDR2 YYEEEE. Trimming at V came to 3 bases and at J to 4 bases, leaving 3 bases not matched to a gene. In nucleotides, the CDR3 is TGTGCCAGCAGCTCCTGGACAGGGGGCACCGGGGAGCTGTTTTTT. This sequence encodes CASSSWTGGTGELFF.

The gene calls are TRBV28 and TRBJ2-7; the match to TRBD2 covers 7 bases. Unmatched junction bases numbered 9, after V lost 2 bases and J lost 2 bases. This CDR3 has 16 amino acids. Germline V lookup: CDR1 MDHEN, CDR2 SYDVKM. This chain's CDR3 is CASSLTIGGTTYEQYF. Written as DNA, the CDR3 is TGTGCCAGCAGTTTAACTATCGGGGGGACCACCTACGAGCAGTACTTC.

V and J are TRBV30 and TRBJ2-7; TRBD1 might be the D (5 bases). The germline CDR1 and CDR2 sequences are GTSNPN and SVGIG (reference sequence). V gave up 3 bases and J gave up 2 bases, with 14 bases separating them. CDR3 length equals 14 residues. CDR3 in amino acids: CAWRVGPSAYEQYF. CDR3 nucleotides: TGTGCCTGGAGGGTGGGGCCGTCAGCCTACGAGCAGTACTTC.

This sequence joins TRBV5-1 and TRBJ1-5; a weak D match, TRBD1 (5 bases). From germline, CDR1 is SGHRS and CDR2 YFSETQ. V dropped 5 bases and J dropped 0 bases, with 6 bases sitting between them. This CDR3 contains 13 residues. CDR3 amino acids: CASSGGSNQPQHF. The DNA for the CDR3 is TGCGCCAGCAGTGGGGGTAGCAATCAGCCCCAGCATTTT.

V and J are TRBV10-1 and TRBJ2-2, with TRBD2 identical over 9 bases. V trimming: 4 bases; J trimming: 2 bases; junction bases outside the gene matches: 5. The CDR3 is 16 amino acids. CDR1 and CDR2 from the germline V gene are WNHNN and SYGVQD (reference sequence). CDR3 bases: TGCGCCAGCAGTGGTTCTAGCGGGGCCAACACCGGGGAGCTGTTTTTT. It translates to CASSGSSGANTGELFF.

J is TRBJ2-2 and V is TRBV7-3; D perhaps matches TRBD2 (5 bases). Germline V gene sequence: CDR1 SGHTA, CDR2 FQGTGA. Trimming pared 1 base from V and 7 bases from J, leaving 13 bases between. The CDR3 sequence is 15 residues long. CDR3 loop: CASSLIEGFGGELFF. CDR3 coding DNA: TGTGCCAGCAGCTTAATAGAGGGTTTCGGCGGGGAGCTGTTTTTT.